This TCR beta chain stems from a study of blood T cell repertoires in COVID-19. CDR3 length equals 13 residues. Trimming cost V 5 bases and J 9 bases; bases outside gene matches: 3. CDR1 is SGHNT, CDR2 YENEEA, per germline. In the original analysis: Reference gene primers were amplified, and this amplification served to estimate nucleated cell counts. Using immunoSEQ multiplex PCR, the repertoire was profiled, and TCRdb retains in-frame clones only, with some absent. V and J calls and clone size are given by that table; D and trimming were obtained from the DNA. The sample has 250,000 to 300,000 clones, under 90% seen once.

The gene calls are TRBV11-3 and TRBJ2-1; 11 bases map to TRBD2. Input material: peripheral blood. The TCR comes from a woman aged 40-49 years who had recovered from COVID-19. The CDR3 sequence: CASSAGTSGEQFF. The CDR3 coding sequence is TGTGCCAGCAGCGCCGGGACTAGCGGTGAGCAGTTCTTC.